The source of this T cell receptor (beta chain) is a study of identifying expanded T cells in peripheral blood. Points from the study as a whole: Across healthy donors, higher total template counts meant significantly greater approximately 2-week count variance. Differentially abundant clones: about 1.1 between replicates, approximately 16 at roughly 15 days, 19 to 20 at four.

Trimming left V 5 bases short and J 1 base short, with 3 bases between. The CDR3 consists of 11 residues. The germline gives CDR1 SGHNT, CDR2 YYREEE (reference sequence). During the collection period, no donor immune events like infections were recorded. The protocol was immunoSEQ multiplex PCR, while the TCRdb copy is restricted to in-frame clones and leaves out a portion. The sample contains 100,000 or so clones, about 89% of which appear only once. Note on this clone: As yet, its antigen is unknown. The same CDR3 also results from other DNA sequences found in this sample.

Sequencing was carried out using blood. The sequence derives from a person aged 18-70 years in good health. The J gene is TRBJ2-5, the V gene TRBV5-4, with D unresolved. Here the CDR3 reads CASSLQETQYF. CDR3 in DNA: TGTGCCAGCAGTCTCCAAGAGACCCAGTACTTC.